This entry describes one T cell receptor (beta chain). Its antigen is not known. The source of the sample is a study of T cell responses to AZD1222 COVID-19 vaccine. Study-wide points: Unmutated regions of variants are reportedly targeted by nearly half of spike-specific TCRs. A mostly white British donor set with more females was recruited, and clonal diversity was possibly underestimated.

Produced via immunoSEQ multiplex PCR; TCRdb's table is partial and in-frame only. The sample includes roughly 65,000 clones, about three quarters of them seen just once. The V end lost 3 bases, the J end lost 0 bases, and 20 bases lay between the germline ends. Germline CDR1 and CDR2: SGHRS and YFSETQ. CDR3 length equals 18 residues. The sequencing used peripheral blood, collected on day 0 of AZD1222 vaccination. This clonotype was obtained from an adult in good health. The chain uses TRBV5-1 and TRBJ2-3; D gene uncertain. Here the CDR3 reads CASSSPIQATSSTDTQYF. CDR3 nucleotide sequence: TGCGCCAGCAGCTCGCCTATTCAGGCGACTTCTAGCACAGATACGCAGTATTTT.